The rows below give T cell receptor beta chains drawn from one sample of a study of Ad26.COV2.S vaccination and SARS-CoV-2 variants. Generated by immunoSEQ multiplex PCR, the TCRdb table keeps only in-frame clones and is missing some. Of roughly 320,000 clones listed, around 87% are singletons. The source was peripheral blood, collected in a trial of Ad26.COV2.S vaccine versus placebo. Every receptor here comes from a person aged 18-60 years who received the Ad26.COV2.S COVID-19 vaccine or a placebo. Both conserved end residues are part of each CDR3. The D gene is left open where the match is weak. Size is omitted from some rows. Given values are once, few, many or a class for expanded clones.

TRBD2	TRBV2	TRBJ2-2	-	CAIRGLAGAGELFF	TGTGCCATCCGAGGACTAGCGGGCGCCGGGGAGCTGTTTTTT
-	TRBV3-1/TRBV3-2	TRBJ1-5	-	CASRMGAGQPQHF	TGTGCCAGCAGGATGGGCGCGGGACAGCCCCAGCATTTT
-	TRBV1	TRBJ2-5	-	CTSSLGLAMSPETQYF	TGCACCAGCAGCCTCGGACTAGCTATGAGTCCAGAGACCCAGTACTTC
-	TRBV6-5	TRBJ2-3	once	CAASSTDTQYF	TGTGCCGCCTCAAGCACAGATACGCAGTATTTT
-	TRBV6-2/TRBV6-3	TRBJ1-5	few	CASSYVGGSNQPQHF	TGTGCCAGCAGTTACGTCGGCGGTAGCAATCAGCCCCAGCATTTT
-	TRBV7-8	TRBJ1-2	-	CASSWGGAWANYGYTF	TGTGCCAGCAGCTGGGGGGGCGCCTGGGCTAACTATGGCTACACCTTC
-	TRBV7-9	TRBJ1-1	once	CASSLSPILKGHPNTEAFF	TGTGCCAGCAGCTTATCTCCTATCCTCAAGGGACACCCTAACACTGAAGCTTTCTTT
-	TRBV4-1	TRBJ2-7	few	CASSQDIEDPSSYEQYF	TGCGCCAGCAGCCAAGATATAGAGGACCCCAGCTCCTACGAGCAGTACTTC
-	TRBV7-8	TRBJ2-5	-	CASSFGETQYF	TGTGCCAGCAGCTTCGGTGAGACCCAGTACTTC
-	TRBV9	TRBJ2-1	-	CASSALMRDEQFF	TGTGCCAGCAGCGCTTTGATGAGGGATGAGCAGTTCTTC
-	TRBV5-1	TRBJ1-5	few	CASSLGDGNQPQHF	TGCGCCAGCAGCTTAGGGGATGGCAATCAGCCCCAGCATTTT
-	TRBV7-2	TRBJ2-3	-	CASSPMSTTDTQYF	TGTGCCAGCAGCCCGATGAGTACCACAGATACGCAGTATTTT
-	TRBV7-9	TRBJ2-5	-	CASSSNLGETQYF	TGTGCCAGCAGCTCAAACCTGGGCGAGACCCAGTACTTC
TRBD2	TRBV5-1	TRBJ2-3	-	CASSLMRGETDTQYF	TGCGCCAGCAGCTTGATGCGGGGGGAGACAGATACGCAGTATTTT
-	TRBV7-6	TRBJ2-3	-	CASSWRGGTDTQYF	TGTGCCAGCAGCTGGAGGGGTGGCACAGATACGCAGTATTTT
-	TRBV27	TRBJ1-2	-	CASSPPPGEVANYGYTF	TGTGCCAGCAGTCCACCCCCGGGGGAGGTTGCTAACTATGGCTACACCTTC
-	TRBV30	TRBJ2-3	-	CAWSVGVVGDTQYF	TGTGCCTGGAGTGTGGGCGTTGTGGGAGATACGCAGTATTTT
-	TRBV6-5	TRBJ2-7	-	CASSYFDRPYEQYF	TGTGCCAGCAGTTACTTTGACAGACCCTACGAGCAGTACTTC
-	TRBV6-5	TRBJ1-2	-	CASRSGANYGYTF	TGTGCCAGCAGATCCGGGGCGAACTATGGCTACACCTTC
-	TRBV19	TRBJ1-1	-	CASTIGGVSEAFF	TGTGCCAGTACCATTGGGGGGGTCTCTGAAGCTTTCTTT
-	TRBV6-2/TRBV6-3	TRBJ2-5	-	CASSYSFRDSHKETQYF	TGTGCCAGCAGTTACTCGTTCCGGGACTCCCACAAAGAGACCCAGTACTTC
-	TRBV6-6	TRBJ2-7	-	CASSRGRGSTYEQYF	TGTGCCAGCAGCCGAGGTCGGGGGTCAACCTACGAGCAGTACTTC
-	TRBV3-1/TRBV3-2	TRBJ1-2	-	CASSPGIADYGYTF	TGTGCCAGCAGCCCGGGTATTGCGGACTATGGCTACACCTTC
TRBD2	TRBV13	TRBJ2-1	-	CASSPLWGGDYNEQFF	TGTGCCAGCAGCCCCCTTTGGGGGGGGGACTACAATGAGCAGTTCTTC
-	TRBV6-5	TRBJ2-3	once	CASRDAGITDTQYF	TGTGCCAGCAGGGACGCGGGGATTACAGATACGCAGTATTTT
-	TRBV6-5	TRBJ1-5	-	CASSFPRGVGQPQHF	TGTGCCAGCAGTTTTCCCCGGGGGGTGGGTCAGCCCCAGCATTTT
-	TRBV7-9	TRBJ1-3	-	CASSLTSAKSGNTIYF	TGTGCCAGCAGCTTAACTTCCGCGAAGTCTGGAAACACCATATATTTT
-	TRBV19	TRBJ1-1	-	CASSQGNTEAFF	TGTGCCAGTAGTCAGGGGAACACTGAAGCTTTCTTT
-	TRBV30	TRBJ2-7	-	CAWTGHRSSYEQYF	TGTGCCTGGACCGGACACCGGAGCTCCTACGAGCAGTACTTC
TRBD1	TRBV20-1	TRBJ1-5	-	CSASQGGNNQPQHF	TGCAGTGCTAGTCAAGGGGGCAACAATCAGCCCCAGCATTTT
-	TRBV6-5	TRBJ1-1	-	CASSYGAEAFF	TGTGCCAGCAGTTACGGGGCTGAAGCTTTCTTT
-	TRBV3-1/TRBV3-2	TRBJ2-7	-	CASSQEADSYEQYF	TGTGCCAGCAGCCAAGAGGCAGATTCCTACGAGCAGTACTTC
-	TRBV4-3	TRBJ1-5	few	CASSQDLSGLYQPQHF	TGCGCCAGCAGCCAAGATCTATCGGGACTATATCAGCCCCAGCATTTT
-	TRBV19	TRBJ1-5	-	CASSINVGASSQPQHF	TGTGCCAGTAGTATAAATGTCGGCGCAAGTAGTCAGCCCCAGCATTTT
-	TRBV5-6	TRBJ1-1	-	CASSWEGLNTEAFF	TGTGCCAGCAGCTGGGAGGGATTGAACACTGAAGCTTTCTTT
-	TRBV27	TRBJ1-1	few	CASSYYRETEAFF	TGTGCCAGCAGTTATTACAGGGAGACTGAAGCTTTCTTT
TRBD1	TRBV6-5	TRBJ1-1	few	CASRRTGAIEAFF	TGTGCCAGCCGGAGGACAGGGGCGATTGAAGCTTTCTTT
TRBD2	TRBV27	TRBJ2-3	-	CASSSSFGTRIREYRADTQYF	TGTGCCAGCAGTTCATCTTTCGGGACTAGGATTCGGGAGTACCGGGCAGATACGCAGTATTTT
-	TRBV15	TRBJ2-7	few	CATSKNLGQGGEQYF	TGTGCCACCAGTAAAAATTTAGGTCAGGGTGGCGAGCAGTACTTC
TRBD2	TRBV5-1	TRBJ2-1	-	CASSLDPGLGNEQFF	TGCGCCAGCAGCTTGGACCCGGGACTAGGTAATGAGCAGTTCTTC
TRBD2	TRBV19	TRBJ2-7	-	CASRPGLAGVYEQYF	TGTGCCAGTAGACCCGGACTAGCGGGGGTCTACGAGCAGTACTTC
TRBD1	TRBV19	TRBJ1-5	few	CASSPGTGREQPQHF	TGTGCCAGTAGCCCAGGGACAGGGCGGGAACAGCCCCAGCATTTT
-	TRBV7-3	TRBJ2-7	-	CASSLNGVSYEQYF	TGTGCCAGCAGCTTAAACGGGGTCTCCTACGAGCAGTACTTC
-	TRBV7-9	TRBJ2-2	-	CASSLVAGDTGELFF	TGTGCCAGCAGCTTAGTGGCAGGGGACACCGGGGAGCTGTTTTTT
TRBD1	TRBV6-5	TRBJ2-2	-	CASTLTGVTGELFF	TGTGCCAGCACCCTGACAGGGGTCACCGGGGAGCTGTTTTTT
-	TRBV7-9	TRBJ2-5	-	CASSWDFNTQETQYF	TGTGCCAGCAGCTGGGACTTCAATACTCAAGAGACCCAGTACTTC
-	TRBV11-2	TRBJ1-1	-	CASSLVRGLHTEAFF	TGTGCCAGCAGCTTAGTAAGGGGGTTACACACTGAAGCTTTCTTT